This TCR beta chain was retrieved from a study of neoadjuvant anti-PD-1 for oral cavity cancer. Specified time point: after neoadjuvant nivolumab, at surgical resection. Libraries were prepared by immunoSEQ multiplex PCR; TCRdb keeps only in-frame clonotypes and omits some of them. This table holds nearly 15,000 clones, roughly 41% found once. V shed 9 bases, J shed 5 bases, and the junction held 10 bases outside the gene matches. The CDR3 loop spans 14 amino acids. From germline, CDR1 is MDHEN and CDR2 SYDVKM. This chain connects TRBV28 to TRBJ1-3; 7 nucleotides match TRBD1. This TCR was recovered from a person aged 40 to 85 with oral cavity squamous cell carcinoma. Material: tumor tissue, obtained after nivolumab (anti-PD-1) treatment. CDR3 DNA sequence: TGTGCCAGTGGGGAAGGGGACAGCCGAAACACCATATATTTT. Protein product: CASGEGDSRNTIYF.